This T cell receptor beta chain was retrieved from a study of shared clonotypes between healthy human individuals. General study results and limits: When naive CD4 clonotypes were compared across a few donors, approximately 5% were shared. Researchers sampled only blood; tissue repertoires likely differ.

This clone showed up just a few times. Its cognate antigen is unknown. The repertoire was sequenced with immunoSEQ multiplex PCR; TCRdb's copy has only in-frame clones and lacks some. Of under 1,900,000 clones in the sample, about 98.5% are singletons; the top ten hold 0.3% to 0.45%. CD4+ cells were split into CD45RA+ naive and CD45RA-negative memory subsets. The TCR was taken from a man aged 30 to 39 in good health. What was sequenced was naive CD4+ T cells sorted from blood. Indicated subset: CD45RA+ positively selected.

The chain's CDR3 is CASSQGGGYEQYF. The CDR3 DNA reads TGTGCCAGCAGCCAAGGGGGGGGCTACGAGCAGTACTTC. The V gene is TRBV14, the J gene TRBJ2-7; 7 nucleotides line up with TRBD2. The CDR3 is 13 amino acids. V shed 1 base, J shed 3 bases, and the junction held 0 bases outside the gene matches. CDR1 SGHDN and CDR2 FVKESK come from the germline V gene.